Sequencing of this T cell receptor beta chain was carried out in a study of T cell repertoires in cytomegalovirus infection. TCRdb redid the calling of the reads with MiXCR, one entry per CDR3 protein. The table shows about 440,000 distinct CDR3 sequences, with roughly 31% occurring only once. In regard to this clonotype: The antigen is undetermined.

V lost 0 bases, J lost 7 bases, and 12 bases lay in between. Germline CDR1 is SGHDN and CDR2 is FVKESK. The CDR3 has 14 amino acids. Study observations and caveats: The ex vivo response showed dominance by HLA-C-restricted CMV-specific TCR beta clonotypes.

What was sequenced was PBMCs. The clonotype originates from a human donor in good health (CMV status not recorded). Some clones in this sample may be carry-over from other donors' samples. The rearrangement joins TRBV14 to TRBJ1-2; unclear D gene. This CDR3 is CASSQETLISGYTF. The CDR3 bases are TGTGCCAGCAGCCAAGAGACCCTAATAAGTGGCTACACCTTC. The full variable domain, in which reference TRBV14 and TRBJ1-2 provide the parts outside the CDR3, is EAGVTQFPSHSVIEKGQTVTLRCDPISGHDNLYWYRRVMGKEIKFLLHFVKESKQDESGMPNNRFLAERTGGTYSTLKVQPAELEDSGVYFCASSQETLISGYTFGSGTRLTVV.